This is a list of T cell receptor beta chains from one sample in a study of blood T cell repertoires in COVID-19. The table came from immunoSEQ multiplex PCR; TCRdb's copy has only in-frame clones and leaves some out. The sample includes more than 150,000 clones, roughly 87% of them seen just once. The sequenced material came from peripheral blood. Source of these receptors: a woman aged 40 to 49 with acute or convalescent COVID-19. Each CDR3 is given with its conserved first and last residue. A D gene is named only where the DNA matches it firmly. Not every row has a clone size; where given, it reads once, few, many or a size class.

J: TRBJ1-1
size: once
D: NA
V: TRBV19
DNA: TGTGCCAGTAGTAGGCTGAACACTGAAGCTTTCTTT
CDR3: CASSRLNTEAFF

J: TRBJ1-5
size: NA
D: NA
V: TRBV15
DNA: TGTGCCACCAGCAGAGGGCTTGAGGGGACAACCGGTAATCAGCCCCAGCATTTT
CDR3: CATSRGLEGTTGNQPQHF

J: TRBJ2-3
size: NA
D: NA
V: TRBV28
DNA: TGTGCCAGCCTATCGGGGAGGGGGGACGGAGATACGCAGTATTTT
CDR3: CASLSGRGDGDTQYF

J: TRBJ1-4
size: NA
D: NA
V: TRBV28
DNA: TGTGCCAGCAGTTTACTGGCGACAGATAATGAAAAACTGTTTTTT
CDR3: CASSLLATDNEKLFF

J: TRBJ2-3
size: NA
D: TRBD1
V: TRBV5-6
DNA: TGTGCCAGCAGCTGGGACAGGGGAGATACGCAGTATTTT
CDR3: CASSWDRGDTQYF

J: TRBJ2-1
size: NA
D: NA
V: TRBV3-1/TRBV3-2
DNA: TGTGCCAGCAGTGTCCTAGCGTCCCCCAATGAGCAGTTCTTC
CDR3: CASSVLASPNEQFF

J: TRBJ1-2
size: NA
D: NA
V: TRBV19
DNA: TGTGCCAGTAGTACCGACGGGGAGACTAACTATGGCTACACCTTC
CDR3: CASSTDGETNYGYTF

J: TRBJ2-4
size: NA
D: NA
V: TRBV9
DNA: TGTGCCAGCAGCCCCTACGGAGGGTCCCAAAACATTCAGTACTTC
CDR3: CASSPYGGSQNIQYF

J: TRBJ2-5
size: NA
D: NA
V: TRBV5-1
DNA: TGCGCCAGCAGCTTGGTTTCAGCCCCCGGGGAGACCCAGTACTTC
CDR3: CASSLVSAPGETQYF

J: TRBJ2-5
size: NA
D: NA
V: TRBV6-1
DNA: TGTGCCAGCAGTGAAGTTTCAGTGTACCAAGAGACCCAGTACTTC
CDR3: CASSEVSVYQETQYF

J: TRBJ1-1
size: NA
D: NA
V: TRBV6-5
DNA: TGTGCCAGCAGGGGCCTACACAATCAGGGAGCTTTCTTT
CDR3: CASRGLHNQGAFF

J: TRBJ1-1
size: NA
D: NA
V: TRBV28
DNA: TGTGCCAGCATTAGTGCCGGGAGAGAGAACACTGAAGCTTTCTTT
CDR3: CASISAGRENTEAFF

J: TRBJ2-6
size: few
D: NA
V: TRBV5-4
DNA: TGTGCCAGCAGCCAACAGGTCTCTGGGGCCAACGTCCTGACTTTC
CDR3: CASSQQVSGANVLTF